This TCR beta chain was recovered during a study of blood T cell repertoires in COVID-19. About the research overall: Acute and convalescent COVID-19 samples came from the United States, Italy and Spain. The analysed material was cDNA or gDNA that came from T cells, B-cell-depleted T cells, or PBMCs.

Per germline, CDR1 MNHEY and CDR2 SVGAGI. The ends were cut back, 2 bases at V and 0 bases at J, with 6 bases in the middle. This CDR3 has 14 residues. Authors' analysis steps: Estimation of nucleated cell counts relied on the amplification of reference gene primers. Measured with immunoSEQ multiplex PCR; TCRdb has only the in-frame clones, and not every one. The V and J calls and clone size come from that table; D and trimming were worked out from the DNA. The sample comprises 200,000 to 300,000 clones, around 83% of which are singletons, and about 2.3% rests with the top ten. The material sequenced was peripheral blood. The chain has TRBV6-5 and TRBJ2-3; the D is unclear. This TCR came from a man aged 35-49 years who had recovered from COVID-19. CDR3 loop: CASSYQSSTDTQYF. In DNA form, the CDR3 reads TGTGCCAGCAGTTACCAGTCTAGCACAGATACGCAGTATTTT.